The rows below give T cell receptor beta chains drawn from one sample of a study of T cell responses to AZD1222 COVID-19 vaccine. The table came from immunoSEQ multiplex PCR; TCRdb's copy has only in-frame clones and leaves some out. The sample includes roughly 120,000 clones, approximately 83% seen only once; the top ten take about 1.6%. This specimen was peripheral blood, taken on day 0 of AZD1222 vaccination. The receptors here all came from an adult in good health. The CDR3 runs from the conserved cysteine through the conserved F or W. Each record gives: V gene, J gene, D gene, clone size, CDR3 DNA, CDR3 protein. A D gene is named only where the DNA matches it firmly. The listing skips clone size in some rows; elsewhere it reads once, few, many or a size class.

v_gene: TRBV30; j_gene: TRBJ2-1; d_gene: .; abundance: .; CDR3nt: TGTGCCTGGAGTCGGAAGCTAGAGCAGTTCTTC; CDR3aa: CAWSRKLEQFF
v_gene: TRBV5-1; j_gene: TRBJ2-3; d_gene: TRBD2; abundance: .; CDR3nt: TGCGCCAGCAGATTGGGACTAGCGGGCACAGATACGCAGTATTTT; CDR3aa: CASRLGLAGTDTQYF
v_gene: TRBV6-2/TRBV6-3; j_gene: TRBJ2-7; d_gene: TRBD2; abundance: .; CDR3nt: TGTGCCAGCAGCTCCGCGGCAGGGAGGGGATTC; CDR3aa: CASSSAAGRGF
v_gene: TRBV15; j_gene: TRBJ2-2; d_gene: .; abundance: .; CDR3nt: TGTGCCACCCAAGGGGACAAATCGAACACCGGGGAGCTGTTTTTT; CDR3aa: CATQGDKSNTGELFF
v_gene: TRBV6-5; j_gene: TRBJ1-2; d_gene: TRBD1; abundance: few; CDR3nt: TGTGCCAGCACCCAACAGGGGGCGGGCTATGGCTACACCTTC; CDR3aa: CASTQQGAGYGYTF
v_gene: TRBV18; j_gene: TRBJ1-4; d_gene: .; abundance: .; CDR3nt: TGTGCCAGCACACAGGGAGTTGCAACTAATGAAAAACTGTTTTTT; CDR3aa: CASTQGVATNEKLFF
v_gene: TRBV7-2; j_gene: TRBJ2-7; d_gene: TRBD2; abundance: .; CDR3nt: TGTGCCAGCAGCTTTAGCGGGATCTCCTACGAGCAGTACTTC; CDR3aa: CASSFSGISYEQYF
v_gene: TRBV7-6; j_gene: TRBJ2-7; d_gene: TRBD2; abundance: .; CDR3nt: TGTGCCAGCAGCCCCAGACTAGCGGGAGCCTACGAGCAGTACTTC; CDR3aa: CASSPRLAGAYEQYF
v_gene: TRBV7-2; j_gene: TRBJ2-7; d_gene: TRBD2; abundance: .; CDR3nt: TGTGCCAGCAGCTTAGTTCTACCCCTAGCGGGAGCCACCTCCTACGAGCAGTACTTC; CDR3aa: CASSLVLPLAGATSYEQYF
v_gene: TRBV7-8; j_gene: TRBJ1-1; d_gene: .; abundance: .; CDR3nt: TGTGCCAGCAGCTTAGCTCGGAACACTGAAGCTTTCTTT; CDR3aa: CASSLARNTEAFF
v_gene: TRBV28; j_gene: TRBJ1-2; d_gene: .; abundance: .; CDR3nt: TGTGCCAGCAGTGTGGCAGGGCTTATGAGCTACACCTTC; CDR3aa: CASSVAGLMSYTF
v_gene: TRBV5-1; j_gene: TRBJ1-2; d_gene: TRBD1; abundance: .; CDR3nt: TGCGCCAGCAGTCGCGACTCGGGACAGGTCTATGGCTACACCTTC; CDR3aa: CASSRDSGQVYGYTF
v_gene: TRBV18; j_gene: TRBJ1-1; d_gene: .; abundance: .; CDR3nt: TGTGCCAGCTCACCACGTGTGAACACTGAAGCTTTCTTT; CDR3aa: CASSPRVNTEAFF
v_gene: TRBV7-2; j_gene: TRBJ2-3; d_gene: .; abundance: .; CDR3nt: TGTGCCAGCAGCAGTTCGAGAGATACGCAGTATTTT; CDR3aa: CASSSSRDTQYF
v_gene: TRBV24-1; j_gene: TRBJ2-7; d_gene: .; abundance: once; CDR3nt: TGTGCCACCAGTGATTCCGAATACGAGCAGTACTTC; CDR3aa: CATSDSEYEQYF
v_gene: TRBV2; j_gene: TRBJ1-2; d_gene: TRBD1; abundance: .; CDR3nt: TGTGCCAGTGAAGCGGGACCCAGGGGGTCTGGCTACACCTTC; CDR3aa: CASEAGPRGSGYTF
v_gene: TRBV4-3; j_gene: TRBJ1-4; d_gene: .; abundance: .; CDR3nt: TGCGCCAGCAGCACCATCCCTCTCGGGGCTCAAATTGGTGAAAAACTGTTTTTT; CDR3aa: CASSTIPLGAQIGEKLFF
v_gene: TRBV6-2/TRBV6-3; j_gene: TRBJ2-6; d_gene: TRBD1; abundance: .; CDR3nt: TGTGCCAGCAGTTACGAGGGACAGGTGGTATCCGGGGCCAACGTCCTGACTTTC; CDR3aa: CASSYEGQVVSGANVLTF
v_gene: TRBV30; j_gene: TRBJ1-6; d_gene: TRBD1; abundance: few; CDR3nt: TGTGCCTGTAACAGGGGGTTAGAATCACCCCTCCACTTT; CDR3aa: CACNRGLESPLHF
v_gene: TRBV2; j_gene: TRBJ1-3; d_gene: TRBD1; abundance: few; CDR3nt: TGTGCCAGCAGGGGCGGACAGGGGATCTCTGGAAACACCATATATTTT; CDR3aa: CASRGGQGISGNTIYF
v_gene: TRBV5-4; j_gene: TRBJ1-1; d_gene: .; abundance: .; CDR3nt: TGTGCCAGCAGCTCGGGGCAGGGATGGAACACTGAAGCTTTCTTT; CDR3aa: CASSSGQGWNTEAFF
v_gene: TRBV27; j_gene: TRBJ1-4; d_gene: .; abundance: few; CDR3nt: TGTGCCAGCAGGGAAATAACTAATGAAAAACTGTTTTTT; CDR3aa: CASREITNEKLFF
v_gene: TRBV7-2; j_gene: TRBJ1-2; d_gene: .; abundance: .; CDR3nt: TGTGCCAGCAGCTTACCGGAACGGGACCTCTATGGCTACACCTTC; CDR3aa: CASSLPERDLYGYTF
v_gene: TRBV12-5; j_gene: TRBJ1-1; d_gene: .; abundance: .; CDR3nt: TGTGCTAGTGGTTTGCCTACCCGTCGGGGCGGGACTGAAGCTTTCTTT; CDR3aa: CASGLPTRRGGTEAFF
v_gene: TRBV2; j_gene: TRBJ2-2; d_gene: TRBD2; abundance: .; CDR3nt: TGTGCCAGCAGGGGTCCTAGCGGGAGGGTTACCGGGGAGCTGTTTTTT; CDR3aa: CASRGPSGRVTGELFF
v_gene: TRBV5-5; j_gene: TRBJ1-3; d_gene: .; abundance: .; CDR3nt: TGTGCCAGCAGCTTAAGCATCTACTCTGGAAACACCATATATTTT; CDR3aa: CASSLSIYSGNTIYF
v_gene: TRBV18; j_gene: TRBJ2-7; d_gene: TRBD2; abundance: .; CDR3nt: TGTGCCAGCTCACCCAGGACTAGCGGGAGAGACGAGCAGTACTTC; CDR3aa: CASSPRTSGRDEQYF